This entry features one T cell receptor (beta chain) sequence. This record comes from a study of Ad26.COV2.S vaccination and SARS-CoV-2 variants. Per the germline V gene, CDR1 is SNHLY and CDR2 is FYNNEI. Trimming took off 7 bases at V and 5 bases at J, with 14 bases between the two ends. This CDR3 region has 14 residues. Using immunoSEQ multiplex PCR, the repertoire was profiled, and TCRdb retains in-frame clones only, with some absent. The table shows around 300,000 clones, with 65% to 90% occurring only once. The treatment here: roughly 20 received Ad26.COV2.S at low or high dose, single or two shots; 5 received placebo; per-sample allocation not given. Day 63 after the first vaccine or placebo injection was the time point for sampling. Participants' vaccine, an Ad26 vector, delivered Wuhan-strain SARS-CoV-2 spike.

The TCR comes from a person between 18 and 60 years old who received the Ad26.COV2.S COVID-19 vaccine or a placebo. The material sequenced was peripheral blood, taken in a trial of Ad26.COV2.S vaccine versus placebo. This sequence joins TRBV2 and TRBJ2-2, with D maybe TRBD2 (5 bases). As DNA, the CDR3 is TGTGCCAGCACCGGCCCCCGGGGAACCGGGGAGCTGTTTTTT. Translation gives CASTGPRGTGELFF.